These T cell receptor beta chains were read from a single sample in a study of identical twins. A single record per CDR3 protein comes from TCRdb applying MiXCR to the 5' RACE reads. The profile shows some 1,600,000 distinct CDR3 sequences, 32% of them singletons. Sequenced sample: cord blood. These receptors all come from a newborn girl in good health. CDR3s include the opening cysteine and the closing phenylalanine or tryptophan. A D gene is named only where the DNA matches it firmly. The size field is filled for only some rows; it gives once, few, many or a size class.

v_call	j_call	d_call	clone_size	cdr3_nt	cdr3_aa
TRBV5-1	TRBJ2-1	TRBD2	few	TGCGCCAGCAGCTTCGACCCCGGACTAGCCGCGTTCTTC	CASSFDPGLAAFF
TRBV5-1	TRBJ1-6	NA	few	TGCGCCAGCAGCCGGGACTATAATTCACCCCTCCACTTT	CASSRDYNSPLHF
TRBV11-2	TRBJ2-5	TRBD2	few	TGTGCCAGCAGCTCGAGGACTAGCCGCGGGACCCAGTACTTC	CASSSRTSRGTQYF
TRBV18	TRBJ2-6	NA	NA	TGTGCCAGCTCACCACCTGCTGCCTCTGGGGCCAACGTCCTGACTTTC	CASSPPAASGANVLTF
TRBV20-1	TRBJ2-7	NA	once	TGCAGCAAGACGGCCCCGTACTACAATGAGCAGTACTTC	CSKTAPYYNEQYF
TRBV20-1	TRBJ1-4	NA	NA	TGCACCCTTCGAGGAGTGGAGACGGATGAAAAACTGTTTTTT	CTLRGVETDEKLFF
TRBV12-5	TRBJ2-7	TRBD2	few	TGTGCTAGTGCCCCGGGACTAGTCCACGAGCAGTACTTC	CASAPGLVHEQYF
TRBV28	TRBJ2-5	NA	NA	TGTGCCAGCAGTACGCTCGGGACATTTTCCTACGGGCAGTACTTC	CASSTLGTFSYGQYF
TRBV7-2	TRBJ2-1	NA	NA	TGTGCCAGCAGCCATCGTAGGGGCGCGGTGGTCAGCTCCTACAATGAGCAGTTCTTC	CASSHRRGAVVSSYNEQFF
TRBV5-1	TRBJ2-1	NA	few	TGCGCCAGCAGCTTGAGGCGGGGACAGACCTACAATGAGCAGTTCTTC	CASSLRRGQTYNEQFF
TRBV12-3/TRBV12-4	TRBJ2-4	TRBD1	NA	TGTGCCAGCAGTCCCGGGGTGGGGACAGGGTTAGGGCAGTACTTC	CASSPGVGTGLGQYF
TRBV11-2	TRBJ2-1	TRBD2	NA	TGTGCCAGCAGCTTTCGGGGGGCTAGCGGGGTTGGTGAGCAGTTCTTC	CASSFRGASGVGEQFF
TRBV20-1	TRBJ2-7	NA	NA	TGCAGTGCTAGGCGGCCTTCCGAGCAGTACTTC	CSARRPSEQYF
TRBV27	TRBJ2-1	NA	NA	TGTGCCAGCAGTTTATCCAGCGACCCCTACAATGAGCAGTTCTTC	CASSLSSDPYNEQFF
TRBV5-5	TRBJ2-7	TRBD2	NA	TGTGCCAGCAGCTTGATCCCACATAGCGGGGAAGACTACGAGCAGTACTTC	CASSLIPHSGEDYEQYF
TRBV6-1	TRBJ1-2	TRBD1	few	TGTGCCAGCAGTGAAGCTGGCAGGGGGCTTTCTCCTAACTATGGCTACACCTTC	CASSEAGRGLSPNYGYTF
TRBV2	TRBJ2-6	NA	NA	TGTGCCAGCAACCTTCCGGGGTCTGAGGCCAACGTCCTGACTTTC	CASNLPGSEANVLTF
TRBV12-3/TRBV12-4	TRBJ2-7	TRBD2	NA	TGTGCCAGCAAGTGGGGTAGCGGGGCCAACCCTTACGAGCAGTACTTC	CASKWGSGANPYEQYF
TRBV19	TRBJ2-3	TRBD1	NA	TGTGCCAGTACCCCGGACAGGGGGATAGATACGCAGTATTTT	CASTPDRGIDTQYF
TRBV24-1	TRBJ2-1	NA	NA	TGTGCCACCAGTCTGGGCCTTCGTGGTGGAGGTGAGCAGTTCTTC	CATSLGLRGGGEQFF
TRBV6-1	TRBJ2-1	TRBD2	NA	TGTGCCAGCAGTGAAAGGACTAGCCTATGGTACAATGAGCAGCTCTTC	CASSERTSLWYNEQLF
TRBV29-1	TRBJ2-1	NA	NA	TGCAGCGTGCCCACAGGGAATGAGCAGTTCTTC	CSVPTGNEQFF
TRBV7-2	TRBJ2-7	NA	NA	TGTGCCAGCAGCTTAGACTACCGCCAGTCCTACGAGCAGTACTTC	CASSLDYRQSYEQYF
TRBV3-1	TRBJ2-5	NA	few	TGTGCCAGCAGCCAAGTGGGGCGGAAGACCCAGTACTTC	CASSQVGRKTQYF
TRBV4-2	TRBJ2-5	NA	NA	TGTGCCAGCAGCCAAGATCTCGGGGAAAACCAGTACTTC	CASSQDLGENQYF